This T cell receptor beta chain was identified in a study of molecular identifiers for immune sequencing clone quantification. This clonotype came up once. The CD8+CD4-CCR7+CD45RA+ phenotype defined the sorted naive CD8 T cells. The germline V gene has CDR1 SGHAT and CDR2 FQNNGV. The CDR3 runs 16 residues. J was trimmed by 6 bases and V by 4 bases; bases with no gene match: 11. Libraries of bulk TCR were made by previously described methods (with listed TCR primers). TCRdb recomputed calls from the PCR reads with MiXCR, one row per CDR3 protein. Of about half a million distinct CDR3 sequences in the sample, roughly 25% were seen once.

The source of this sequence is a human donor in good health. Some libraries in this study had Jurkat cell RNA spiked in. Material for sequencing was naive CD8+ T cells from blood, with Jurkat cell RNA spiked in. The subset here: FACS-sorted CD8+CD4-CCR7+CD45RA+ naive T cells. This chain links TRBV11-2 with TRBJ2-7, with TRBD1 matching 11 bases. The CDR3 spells CASSSDSGTGGLEQYF. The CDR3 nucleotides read TGTGCCAGCAGCTCGGATTCCGGGACAGGGGGGCTCGAGCAGTACTTC.